The present TCR beta chain was sequenced within a study of cytotoxic CD8 clonotypes in ibrutinib-treated CLL (dated by TCRdb to the early 2020s). About the investigation overall: The cohort had 11 relapsed/refractory and more than 14 treatment-naive patients; fewer than 18 were IGHV unmutated. Responses were partial in some 24 patients and complete in 2; after median around 65 months follow-up, about 15 stayed in remission and roughly twelve progressed. Samples at response were collected after a median of about 12 months of treatment, with a range of about 6 to 40 months. On average, each sample yielded about 260,000 productive templates and over 90,000 productive rearrangements. Longitudinal samples were obtainable from about 30% of the roughly 90 participants in the trial. Cryopreserved peripheral blood mononuclear cells were obtained prior to treatment, at the time of response, and at either disease progression or sustained remission. Every remission and progressive disease sample was obtained while ibrutinib was still being received by the patients.

What this sample's time point label stands for: 12 months on ibrutinib. For TCR beta library preparation, roughly 2 micrograms of genomic DNA was extracted from cryopreserved PBMCs. High-throughput TCR beta sequencing was performed on longitudinal blood samples from CLL patients receiving ibrutinib monotherapy. The patients took part in an open-label, single-center phase 2 trial of ibrutinib monotherapy. Remarks on this clone: Its antigen is unknown. No quality values exist for individual bases; no much larger clone is one base distant. Within the sample, other DNA sequences also encode this same CDR3.

Results the study describes overall, beyond this receptor: Public clonotypes were rare and either shrank or stayed stable during treatment, and the rise in clonality at ibrutinib response reflected expansion of private clonotypes. An increase in clonality was observed at ibrutinib response, with clonality remaining stable during sustained remission and falling back toward baseline at progression. Baseline clonality exceeded that of age-matched healthy donors and correlated strongly with circulating CD8+ T-cell counts. Sampling times were not matched between patients in sustained remission and patients whose disease was progressing, and lymph node repertoires were not examined.

The goal of deep resolution MiSeq sequencing was a depth between 1 in 1 million and 1 in 200,000 T cells, and coverage averaged 10x per clonotype. TCR beta libraries were generated with the immunoSEQ hsTCRB Kit. Processing in the source paper ran as follows. ImmunoSEQ Data Assistant and ImmunoSEQ Analyzer were used for data analysis, and V, D and J genes were assigned according to IMGT definitions. Clonality, which ranges from 0 to 1, was calculated as one minus the normalized Shannon entropy of productive rearrangement frequencies. Public clonotype analysis was restricted to overrepresented clonotypes comprising at least 0.05% of each patient's repertoire. Some 14 age-matched healthy donor repertoires from immuneACCESS served as clonality controls. TCRdb carries this immuneACCESS record with in-frame sequences only. Its versions omit some clonotypes, under half of them owing to an unresolved V gene in the studies checked, with the rest unexplained. The V and J calls and the clone size are those of that table, but D and trimming were determined from the DNA. Here the sample has some 200,000 clones; roughly 77% occur a single time. Roughly 5.9% of the sample lies in the top ten.

The source material was PBMCs, sampled after 12 months of ibrutinib treatment. The TCR originated in a human donor with chronic lymphocytic leukemia.

The CDR3 in this case is CASSFRGSGNTIYF. The DNA reads as follows: TGTGCCAGCAGTTTTCGGGGGTCAGGAAACACCATATATTTT. The chain is made from TRBV27 and TRBJ1-3; perhaps TRBD1 is the D gene, with 5 bases matching. Deletion took 3 bases off V and 4 bases off J, with a span of 10 bases between the germline ends. According to the germline V gene (reference sequence), CDR1 reads MNHEY and CDR2 reads SMNVEV. From the cysteine through the phenylalanine, the CDR3 covers 14 amino acids. Only the CDR3 portion is preserved as DNA: 42 bases, with reading frame beginning at the first base.